A selection of T cell receptor beta chains follows, all from one sample in a study of human T cells and chemical hapten exposure. TCRdb recomputed calls from the RACE reads with MiXCR, one row per CDR3 protein. The sample has about 110,000 distinct CDR3 sequences, roughly an eighth seen once. The material sequenced was whole blood, taken in connection with sensitization to the hapten diphenylcyclopropenone (DPC). Receptors were obtained from a woman between 50 and 59 years old with alopecia areata. Some clones in this sample may be carry-over from other donors' samples. Both conserved end residues are part of each CDR3. Each record gives: clone size, J gene, D gene, V gene, CDR3 DNA, CDR3 protein. A D gene is named only where the DNA matches it firmly. The size field is filled for only some rows; it gives once, few, many or a size class.

clone_size: many
j_call: TRBJ1-4
d_call: -
v_call: TRBV18
cdr3_nt: TGTGCCAGCTCACCGCCGAGGGACGCACCGTCCCATGAAAAACTGTTTTTT
cdr3_aa: CASSPPRDAPSHEKLFF

clone_size: many
j_call: TRBJ1-1
d_call: -
v_call: TRBV28
cdr3_nt: TGTGCCAGCAGGCTAGGCCAGAACACTGAAGCTTTCTTT
cdr3_aa: CASRLGQNTEAFF

clone_size: -
j_call: TRBJ2-3
d_call: -
v_call: TRBV3-1
cdr3_nt: TGTGCCAGCAGCCAAGACCCGGGAGCAGATACGCAGTATTTT
cdr3_aa: CASSQDPGADTQYF

clone_size: few
j_call: TRBJ2-7
d_call: -
v_call: TRBV5-1
cdr3_nt: TGCGCCAGCAGCTCGACCGGGAACTCCTACGAGCAGTACTTC
cdr3_aa: CASSSTGNSYEQYF

clone_size: few
j_call: TRBJ2-3
d_call: -
v_call: TRBV12-2
cdr3_nt: TGTGCAAGTCGCTTCGACCCGGGACTAGTGCCCCTCCGCACAGATACGCAGTATTTT
cdr3_aa: CASRFDPGLVPLRTDTQYF

clone_size: -
j_call: TRBJ1-1
d_call: -
v_call: TRBV12-2
cdr3_nt: TGTGCGCCGGGTATAGGGGACGACACTGAAGCTTTCTTT
cdr3_aa: CAPGIGDDTEAFF

clone_size: few
j_call: TRBJ1-2
d_call: -
v_call: TRBV18
cdr3_nt: TGTGCCAGCTCTCAACAGGCTAACTATGGCTACACCTTC
cdr3_aa: CASSQQANYGYTF

clone_size: -
j_call: TRBJ1-1
d_call: -
v_call: TRBV27
cdr3_nt: TGTGCCAGCAGTTTCCGGCCTATAACGAACACTGAAGCTTTCTTT
cdr3_aa: CASSFRPITNTEAFF

clone_size: few
j_call: TRBJ1-5
d_call: -
v_call: TRBV6-6
cdr3_nt: TGTGCCAGCAGTTACGACGGGGCGGCTCAGCCCCAGCATTTT
cdr3_aa: CASSYDGAAQPQHF

clone_size: few
j_call: TRBJ2-7
d_call: -
v_call: TRBV28
cdr3_nt: TGTGCCACCCTCCAGAAGGCCCCATACGAGCAGTACTTC
cdr3_aa: CATLQKAPYEQYF

clone_size: many
j_call: TRBJ1-1
d_call: TRBD1
v_call: TRBV18
cdr3_nt: TGTGCCAGCTCACCATTCCGGGACAGGGGATCTTTGAACACTGAAGCTTTCTTT
cdr3_aa: CASSPFRDRGSLNTEAFF

clone_size: few
j_call: TRBJ1-5
d_call: TRBD1
v_call: TRBV24-1
cdr3_nt: TGTGCCACCAGTGAACAGACAGGGGTTAGCAATCAGCCCCAGCATTTT
cdr3_aa: CATSEQTGVSNQPQHF

clone_size: many
j_call: TRBJ1-4
d_call: TRBD1
v_call: TRBV28
cdr3_nt: TGTGCCAGCAGCTGGACAGGGGGCCTCTCGACTAATGAAAAACTGTTTTTT
cdr3_aa: CASSWTGGLSTNEKLFF

clone_size: -
j_call: TRBJ1-5
d_call: -
v_call: TRBV4-2
cdr3_nt: TGTGCCAGCAGCCAAGAGACAGCTAATCAGCCCCAGCATTTT
cdr3_aa: CASSQETANQPQHF

clone_size: few
j_call: TRBJ2-7
d_call: TRBD1
v_call: TRBV10-1
cdr3_nt: TGCGCCAGCAGTGGAAAAGGGACAGGGGCCTACGAGCAGTACTTC
cdr3_aa: CASSGKGTGAYEQYF

clone_size: many
j_call: TRBJ2-6
d_call: -
v_call: TRBV5-1
cdr3_nt: TGCGCCAGCAGCTCTGGGAATAGCGCCCAACTCGACGTCCTGACTTTC
cdr3_aa: CASSSGNSAQLDVLTF

clone_size: -
j_call: TRBJ2-5
d_call: -
v_call: TRBV19
cdr3_nt: TGTGCCAGTTCGGACGGATTAAAAGAGACCCAGTACTTC
cdr3_aa: CASSDGLKETQYF

clone_size: -
j_call: TRBJ2-7
d_call: -
v_call: TRBV28
cdr3_nt: TGTGCCAGCAGTTTAATCAGGGCCCAGAACGAGCAGTACTTC
cdr3_aa: CASSLIRAQNEQYF

clone_size: -
j_call: TRBJ1-2
d_call: -
v_call: TRBV29-1
cdr3_nt: TGCAGCGTTACGACATCCCTTGGGGATGGCTACACCTTC
cdr3_aa: CSVTTSLGDGYTF

clone_size: -
j_call: TRBJ2-7
d_call: TRBD2
v_call: TRBV9
cdr3_nt: TGTGCCAGCAGCGCGGGCGGGGGGGCCCAGTACGAGCAGTACTTC
cdr3_aa: CASSAGGGAQYEQYF

clone_size: -
j_call: TRBJ2-7
d_call: -
v_call: TRBV7-2
cdr3_nt: TGTGCCAGCAGCTTAGGGCGGGGACGACAATACGAGCAGTACTTC
cdr3_aa: CASSLGRGRQYEQYF

clone_size: few
j_call: TRBJ2-7
d_call: -
v_call: TRBV19
cdr3_nt: TGTGCCAGTAGTCTAAGGAGCGCCGGCGAGCAGTACTTC
cdr3_aa: CASSLRSAGEQYF

clone_size: few
j_call: TRBJ2-2
d_call: -
v_call: TRBV7-2
cdr3_nt: TGTGCCAGCAGTACCAGCATCACCGGGGAGCTGTTTTTT
cdr3_aa: CASSTSITGELFF

clone_size: many
j_call: TRBJ1-2
d_call: -
v_call: TRBV29-1
cdr3_nt: TGCAGCGTTGGAGGCACTTATGGCTACACCTTC
cdr3_aa: CSVGGTYGYTF

clone_size: -
j_call: TRBJ2-2
d_call: -
v_call: TRBV12-3/TRBV12-4
cdr3_nt: TGTGCCAGCGGGCAGGGGTATGACGGGGAGCTGTTTTTT
cdr3_aa: CASGQGYDGELFF

clone_size: few
j_call: TRBJ2-3
d_call: -
v_call: TRBV20-1
cdr3_nt: TGCAGTGCTAGAGTTGGTGCGGGGGCGCTTGGAGATACGCAGTATTTT
cdr3_aa: CSARVGAGALGDTQYF

clone_size: few
j_call: TRBJ2-3
d_call: -
v_call: TRBV7-6
cdr3_nt: TGTGCCAGCAGGGAATCAGGGCCGAGCACAGATACGCAGTATTTT
cdr3_aa: CASRESGPSTDTQYF

clone_size: -
j_call: TRBJ2-3
d_call: -
v_call: TRBV11-2
cdr3_nt: TGTGCCAGCAGTTTATCAGGGGTCCTTGGAGATACGCAGTATTTT
cdr3_aa: CASSLSGVLGDTQYF

clone_size: many
j_call: TRBJ1-6
d_call: TRBD1
v_call: TRBV7-9
cdr3_nt: TGTGCCAGCAGCTTAGCCAGGGGGGAAGTTAATTCACCCCTCCACTTT
cdr3_aa: CASSLARGEVNSPLHF

clone_size: few
j_call: TRBJ2-4
d_call: TRBD2
v_call: TRBV19
cdr3_nt: TGTGCCAGTAGTAGTTTCCTCCCTAGCGGTGGAAACATTCAGTACTTC
cdr3_aa: CASSSFLPSGGNIQYF

clone_size: few
j_call: TRBJ2-7
d_call: -
v_call: TRBV2
cdr3_nt: TGTGCCAGCAGTGAAAGGTTCTACGAGCAGTACTTC
cdr3_aa: CASSERFYEQYF

clone_size: few
j_call: TRBJ2-3
d_call: TRBD1
v_call: TRBV10-3
cdr3_nt: TGTGCCATCAGCGGACAGGGGGCAGATACGCAGTATTTT
cdr3_aa: CAISGQGADTQYF

clone_size: -
j_call: TRBJ1-6
d_call: TRBD1
v_call: TRBV9
cdr3_nt: TGTGCCAGCGGCGTTGGACAGGGCTATAATTCACCCCTCCACTTT
cdr3_aa: CASGVGQGYNSPLHF

clone_size: -
j_call: TRBJ2-6
d_call: -
v_call: TRBV5-1
cdr3_nt: TGCGCCAGCAGGCCGTCCCCAGCCGGCTCTGGGGCCAACGTCCTGACTTTC
cdr3_aa: CASRPSPAGSGANVLTF

clone_size: -
j_call: TRBJ2-3
d_call: -
v_call: TRBV27
cdr3_nt: TGTGCCAGCAGTTTAGGGACGCTTAGCACAGATACGCAGTATTTT
cdr3_aa: CASSLGTLSTDTQYF

clone_size: few
j_call: TRBJ2-3
d_call: -
v_call: TRBV9
cdr3_nt: TGTGCCAGCAGCGTCGCGGGCATCACAGATACGCAGTATTTT
cdr3_aa: CASSVAGITDTQYF

clone_size: many
j_call: TRBJ2-2
d_call: -
v_call: TRBV9
cdr3_nt: TGTGCCAGCAGCGTCCTGTTGGGCGCCGGGGAGCTGTTTTTT
cdr3_aa: CASSVLLGAGELFF

clone_size: few
j_call: TRBJ2-7
d_call: -
v_call: TRBV6-6
cdr3_nt: TGTGCCAGCAGTCCAGACAGTATTTCCTACGAGCAGTACTTC
cdr3_aa: CASSPDSISYEQYF

clone_size: -
j_call: TRBJ2-7
d_call: TRBD1
v_call: TRBV5-1
cdr3_nt: TGCGCCAGCAGCGAAGGACAGGGGGCCGATGAGCAGTACTTC
cdr3_aa: CASSEGQGADEQYF